Presented here are 28 T cell receptor beta chains from one specimen sequenced in a study of blood T cells in healthy people across ages (dated by TCRdb to between 2014 and 2016). The library relied on 5' RACE. The run used an Illumina HiSeq 2500. A second PCR of about 6 to 11 cycles was performed with a sample-barcoded 5' primer and a J-beta primer mix. TCRdb reworked the public reads: Q25 trimming with fastp, MiXCR clone assembly, productive beta chains retained. Entries that share a CDR3 protein sequence are merged under the most common genes and DNA. Recorded for this sample are hundreds of thousands of distinct CDR3 sequences; 45% to 50% of them occurred a single time. The leading ten clones occupy roughly 31% of the sample. The sequenced sample consisted of blood. These receptors came from a woman aged 55-75 years in good health.

The chain couples TRBV29-1 to TRBJ2-6; 8 bases fit TRBD1. Germline CDR1 is SQVTM and CDR2 is ANQGSEA. V lost 2 bases and J lost 2; bases outside the gene matches: 5. This CDR3 contains 16 residues. In nucleotides, the CDR3 is TGCAGCGTTGAATTAATGGACAGGGCTGGGGCCAACGTCCTGACTTTC. Amino acids: CSVELMDRAGANVLTF.

This clonotype was found a few times. The V and J genes are TRBV12-3 or TRBV12-4 and TRBJ1-4, with D tentatively TRBD1 (5 bases). V lost 6 bases, J lost 5 bases, and 10 bases lay in between. This CDR3 has 13 residues. CDR3 nucleotides: TGTGCCAGCAGCCGAGACAGAAATGAAAAACTGTTTTTT. This codes for CASSRDRNEKLFF.

This clonotype has a handful of counts. As DNA, the CDR3 is TGCGCCAGCAGCCAGTCGACTAGCGCCTACAATGAGCAGTTCTTC. Protein sequence: CASSQSTSAYNEQFF. The gene calls are TRBV4-1 and TRBJ2-1, with TRBD2 matching 8 bases. In germline, CDR1 is MGHRA, CDR2 YSYEKL. Trimming at V came to 3 bases and at J to 2 bases, leaving 3 bases not matched to a gene. The CDR3 runs 15 residues.

In this sample, this clonotype turned up many times. The V and J genes are TRBV20-1 and TRBJ2-7, with TRBD2 matching 9 bases. J was trimmed by 4 bases and V by 0 bases; bases with no gene match: 16. This CDR3 has 18 residues. CDR1 DFQATT and CDR2 SNEGSKA come from the germline V gene (reference sequence). CDR3 amino acids: CSARDSLPSGTSGYEQYF. The CDR3 DNA sequence: TGCAGTGCTAGAGATAGTCTTCCTAGCGGGACATCTGGATACGAGCAGTACTTC.

The chain couples TRBV7-2 to TRBJ2-1; a weak D match, TRBD2 (7 bases). This CDR3 spans 16 amino acids. Between the trimmed V and J ends, which lost 5 bases and 3 bases, there was a span of 17 bases. Germline lookup yields CDR1 SGHTA and CDR2 FQGNSA. The DNA for the CDR3 is TGTGCCAGCAGCCCAGGGAGGGGGTCTGGCTACAATGAGCAGTTCTTC. This codes for CASSPGRGSGYNEQFF.

This clonotype was picked up a small number of times. The V and J genes are TRBV7-2 and TRBJ2-1, with D unresolved. Per the germline V gene, CDR1 is SGHTA and CDR2 is FQGNSA. The CDR3 is 13 residues long. The V end lost 2 bases, the J end lost 8 bases, and 10 bases lay between the germline ends. The CDR3 region has the DNA TGTGCCAGCAGCTTATATGTAAGGTATGAGCAGTTCTTC. It translates to CASSLYVRYEQFF.

The chain uses TRBV20-1 and TRBJ2-1; TRBD2 agrees at 9 bases. CDR3 length: 13 residues. Germline loops: CDR1 DFQATT, CDR2 SNEGSKA (reference sequence). V shed 6 bases, J shed 8 bases, and the junction held 8 bases outside the gene matches. Here the CDR3 reads CSAPPSGTYEQFF. The DNA for the CDR3 is TGCAGTGCCCCCCCTAGCGGGACCTATGAGCAGTTCTTC.

The sample holds a few counts of this clonotype. The V gene is TRBV28, the J gene TRBJ2-7; no reliable D call. V lost 7 bases and J 3 bases, leaving 13 bases between the germline ends. Germline assignment: CDR1 MDHEN and CDR2 SYDVKM. The CDR3 is made up of 13 amino acids. The CDR3 spells CASTIDRNYEQYF. Written as DNA, the CDR3 is TGTGCCAGCACCATAGACCGGAACTACGAGCAGTACTTC.

This clonotype turned up a few times. The chain is built from TRBV5-1 and TRBJ2-5; D remains unclear. The germline gives CDR1 SGHRS, CDR2 YFSETQ. Trimming took off 2 bases at V and 0 bases at J, with 17 bases between the two ends. This CDR3 contains 17 residues. The CDR3: CASSFRLGGAYQETQYF. CDR3 bases: TGCGCCAGCAGCTTCAGACTCGGCGGAGCGTACCAAGAGACCCAGTACTTC.

This clonotype was detected only a few times. V usage is TRBV28 and J usage is TRBJ2-7; 7 nucleotides line up with TRBD2. The CDR3 is 17 amino acids. The germline V gene has CDR1 MDHEN and CDR2 SYDVKM. Unmatched junction bases numbered 16, after V lost 6 bases and J lost 2 bases. CDR3 sequence reads: CASSPQFAGRMAYEQYF. CDR3 coding DNA: TGTGCCAGCAGCCCACAATTTGCCGGGAGGATGGCCTACGAGCAGTACTTC.

V is TRBV5-4 and J is TRBJ2-6, with TRBD1 as a possible D gene (5 bases). V was pared by 1 base and J by 2 bases, with 7 bases between. The CDR3 runs to 15 residues. Germline lookup yields CDR1 SGHNT and CDR2 YYREEE (reference sequence). In nucleotides, the CDR3 is TGTGCCAGCAGCTTGAGGACAACTGGGGCCAACGTCCTGACTTTC. Translated, it gives CASSLRTTGANVLTF.

The rearrangement joins TRBV21-1 to TRBJ1-2. TRBV21-1 is a documented pseudogene. CDR3 length equals 19 residues. DNA for the CDR3: TGTGCCAGCAGCAAAGGGATGGGCGGGCAGGACCGATCCCACTATGGCTACACCTTC. Translated: CASSKGMGGQDRSHYGYTF.

The J gene is TRBJ2-4, the V gene TRBV4-2; TRBD2 matches 10 bases. The CDR3 runs to 16 residues. After removal of 2 bases from V and 13 bases from J, the junction contained 14 bases not matched to a gene. The germline V gene encodes CDR1 LGHNA and CDR2 YNFKEQ. In DNA form, the CDR3 reads TGTGCCAGCAGCCAACAACTAGCGGGAATCTACAATGAGCAGTACTTC. This encodes CASSQQLAGIYNEQYF.

This clonotype has at least ten counts. The chain has TRBV5-1 and TRBJ2-3; D ambiguous. Germline V lookup: CDR1 SGHRS, CDR2 YFSETQ. The CDR3 length is 16 residues. V gave up 0 bases and J gave up 0 bases, with 11 bases separating them. The CDR3 region is CASSLGSAASTDTQYF. In nucleotides, the CDR3 is TGCGCCAGCAGCTTGGGCTCGGCTGCTAGCACAGATACGCAGTATTTT.

The chain links TRBV27 to TRBJ2-1; no firm D call. This CDR3 region has 15 residues. Germline V gene sequence: CDR1 MNHEY, CDR2 SMNVEV (reference sequence). V was cut by 6 bases and J by 3 bases, with 15 bases left in between. Here the CDR3 DNA reads TGTGCCAGCAGGACGGAAGGTGCCAACTACAATGAGCAGTTCTTC. It yields the protein CASRTEGANYNEQFF.

Worth noting for this clonotype: Possible read error: a much larger clone is one base away. The V gene is TRBV4-2, the J gene TRBJ2-7; 9 positions match TRBD1. Germline CDR1 and CDR2: LGHNA and YNFKEQ. The trim removed 0 bases at V and 10 bases at J, leaving 16 bases unmatched. There are 17 residues in the CDR3. Written as DNA, the CDR3 is TGTGCCAGCAGCCAAGAAGACTACAGGACAGGGGAACACACCCAGTACTTC. Amino acids: CASSQEDYRTGEHTQYF.

The V call is TRBV7-2, the J call TRBJ2-5; D possibly corresponds to TRBD2 (5 bases). The better agreement between TRBJ2-7 and the DNA end casts doubt on the J call. CDR1 and CDR2 (germline): SGHTA, FQGNSA. The CDR3 contains 13 residues. The CDR3 region has the DNA TGTGCCAGCAGCCGAGACCGGCGGGACGAGCAGTACTTC. This translates into CASSRDRRDEQYF.

The chain is built from TRBV6-5 and TRBJ2-3; D possibly corresponds to TRBD2 (6 bases). Germline CDR1 reads MNHEY; CDR2 reads SVGAGI. Trimming removed 2 bases from V and 4 bases from J, with 16 bases in between. The CDR3 sequence is 16 residues long. CDR3 region: CASSYRLDYRADTQYF. The CDR3, as DNA: TGTGCCAGCAGTTACCGACTAGATTATCGCGCAGATACGCAGTATTTT.

The chain has TRBV21-1 and TRBJ1-2; TRBD1 is the table's D call, not checked against the DNA. TRBV21-1 is a pseudogene. The CDR3 has 21 residues. The CDR3 region is CASSPWALKNRATGGWDGYTF. In DNA, the CDR3 is TGTGCCAGCAGCCCATGGGCCCTTAAAAACCGGGCGACCGGGGGCTGGGATGGCTACACCTTC.

The chain employs TRBV20-1 and TRBJ2-3; D is ambiguous. Germline lookup yields CDR1 DFQATT and CDR2 SNEGSKA (reference sequence). Trimming pared 2 bases from V and 5 bases from J, leaving 5 bases between. There are 11 residues in the CDR3. Here the CDR3 DNA reads TGCAGTGCTAGAACGAGAGATACGCAGTATTTT. Protein: CSARTRDTQYF.

This chain links TRBV20-1 with TRBJ1-3; 7 bases align to TRBD1. CDR1 is DFQATT and CDR2 is SNEGSKA in the germline V gene (reference sequence). The CDR3 has 16 amino acids. After removal of 0 bases from V and 4 bases from J, the junction contained 9 bases not matched to a gene. CDR3 in DNA: TGCAGTGCTAGAGATCGGAGGACAGGTTGGGGAAACACCATATATTTT. Its translation: CSARDRRTGWGNTIYF.

The chain is built from TRBV5-1 and TRBJ2-7; possibly TRBD1 for D (5 bases). The CDR3 loop spans 15 amino acids. The V end lost 1 base, the J end lost 7 bases, and 18 bases lay between the germline ends. The V gene's germline CDR1 is SGHRS and CDR2 YFSETQ. This chain's CDR3 is CASSLPRDEYNEQYF. The CDR3 DNA follows: TGCGCCAGCAGCTTGCCCAGGGATGAATACAATGAGCAGTACTTC.

V is TRBV6-4 and J is TRBJ2-3; no firm D call. CDR1 is MRHNA and CDR2 is SNTAGT in the germline V gene. Trimming left V 10 bases short and J 2 bases short, with 13 bases between. The CDR3 is 13 amino acids. The CDR3 loop reads CATSGPNTDTQYF. As DNA, the CDR3 is TGTGCCACCTCTGGCCCGAACACAGATACGCAGTATTTT.

The rearrangement links TRBV21-1 to TRBJ1-4. TRBV21-1 is labeled a pseudogene. The CDR3 contains 16 residues. The CDR3 spells CASSKAGRRTNEKLFF. CDR3 sequence (DNA): TGTGCCAGCAGCAAAGCGGGCAGGAGAACTAATGAAAAACTGTTTTTT.

This clonotype occurred many times. V is TRBV28 and J is TRBJ2-7; a possible D gene is TRBD2 (5 bases). Deletions cut 3 bases from V and 9 bases from J, with 9 bases between. CDR1 is MDHEN and CDR2 is SYDVKM in the germline V gene. The CDR3 totals 11 residues. Here the CDR3 reads CASSFSEGQYF. Here the CDR3 DNA reads TGTGCCAGCAGTTTTAGCGAGGGGCAGTACTTC.

V is TRBV4-2 and J is TRBJ2-2; perhaps D is TRBD1 or TRBD2 (5 bases each). The V gene's germline CDR1 is LGHNA and CDR2 YNFKEQ. Between the trimmed V and J ends, which lost 4 bases and 3 bases, there was a span of 12 bases. The CDR3 has 15 amino acids. CDR3 sequence (DNA): TGTGCCAGCAGCCGTATACAGGAGGACACCGGGGAGCTGTTTTTT. It specifies CASSRIQEDTGELFF.

This clonotype was observed a handful of times. V and J are TRBV3-1 and TRBJ2-7, with a tentative D call TRBD2 (6 bases). The CDR3 covers 14 residues. The germline V gene has CDR1 LGHDT and CDR2 YNNKEL (reference sequence). V gave up 8 bases and J gave up 3 bases, with 17 bases separating them. In DNA form, the CDR3 reads TGTGCCAGCCGGCCAGGAGGGGCGAGCTACGAGCAGTACTTC. Translated, it gives CASRPGGASYEQYF.

V is TRBV10-3 and J is TRBJ1-4; no reliable D call. The V gene's germline CDR1 is ENHRY and CDR2 SYGVKD. This CDR3 spans 14 amino acids. V lost 4 bases and J lost 5, with 11 bases in between. The DNA of the CDR3 is TGTGCCATCAGTGGGGCGGGTAAAAATGAAAAACTGTTTTTT. It specifies CAISGAGKNEKLFF.